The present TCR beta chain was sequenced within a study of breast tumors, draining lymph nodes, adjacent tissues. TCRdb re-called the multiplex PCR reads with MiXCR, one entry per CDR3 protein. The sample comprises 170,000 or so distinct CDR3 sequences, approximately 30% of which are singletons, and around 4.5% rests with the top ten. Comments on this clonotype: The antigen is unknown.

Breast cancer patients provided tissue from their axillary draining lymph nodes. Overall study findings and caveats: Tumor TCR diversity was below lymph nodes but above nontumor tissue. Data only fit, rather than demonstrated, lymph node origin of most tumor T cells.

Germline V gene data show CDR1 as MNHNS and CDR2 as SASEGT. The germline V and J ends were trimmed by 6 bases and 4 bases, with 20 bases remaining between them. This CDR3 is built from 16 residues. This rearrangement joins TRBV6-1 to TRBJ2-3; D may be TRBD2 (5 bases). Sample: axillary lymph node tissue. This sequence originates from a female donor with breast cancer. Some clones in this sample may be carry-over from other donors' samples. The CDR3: CASRKPLGGSADTQYF. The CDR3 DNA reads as TGTGCCAGCAGAAAGCCGTTGGGCGGTAGCGCAGATACGCAGTATTTT.